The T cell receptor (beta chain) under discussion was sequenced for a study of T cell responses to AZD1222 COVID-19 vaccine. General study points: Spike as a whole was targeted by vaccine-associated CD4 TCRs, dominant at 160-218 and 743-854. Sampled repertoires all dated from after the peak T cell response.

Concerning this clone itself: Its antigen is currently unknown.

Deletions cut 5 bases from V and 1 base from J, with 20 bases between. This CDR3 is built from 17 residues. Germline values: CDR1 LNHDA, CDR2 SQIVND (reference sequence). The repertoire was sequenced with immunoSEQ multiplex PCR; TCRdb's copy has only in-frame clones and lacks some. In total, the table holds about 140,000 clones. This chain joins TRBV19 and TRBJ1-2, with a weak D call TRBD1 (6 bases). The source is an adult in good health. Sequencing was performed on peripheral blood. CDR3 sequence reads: CASSQSSDSLLNYGYTF. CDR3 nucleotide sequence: TGTGCCAGTAGTCAGAGTTCGGACAGTCTTCTTAACTATGGCTACACCTTC.